This T cell receptor (beta chain) was documented in a study of blood T cell repertoires in COVID-19. The CDR3 length is 13 residues. The ends were cut back, 8 bases at V and 5 bases at J, with 13 bases in the middle. The germline V gene has CDR1 MGHRA and CDR2 YSYEKL. The method was immunoSEQ multiplex PCR; TCRdb's version includes in-frame clones alone and lacks a portion of them. This table has around 280,000 clones, under 90% appearing once. This clonotype originated in a woman aged 25 to 39 with COVID-19, enrolled during active disease. The V and J genes are TRBV4-1 and TRBJ2-1; no clear D. Material for sequencing was peripheral blood. The CDR3 loop is CASFGHPDNEQFF. CDR3 in DNA: TGCGCCAGCTTCGGTCACCCCGACAATGAGCAGTTCTTC.